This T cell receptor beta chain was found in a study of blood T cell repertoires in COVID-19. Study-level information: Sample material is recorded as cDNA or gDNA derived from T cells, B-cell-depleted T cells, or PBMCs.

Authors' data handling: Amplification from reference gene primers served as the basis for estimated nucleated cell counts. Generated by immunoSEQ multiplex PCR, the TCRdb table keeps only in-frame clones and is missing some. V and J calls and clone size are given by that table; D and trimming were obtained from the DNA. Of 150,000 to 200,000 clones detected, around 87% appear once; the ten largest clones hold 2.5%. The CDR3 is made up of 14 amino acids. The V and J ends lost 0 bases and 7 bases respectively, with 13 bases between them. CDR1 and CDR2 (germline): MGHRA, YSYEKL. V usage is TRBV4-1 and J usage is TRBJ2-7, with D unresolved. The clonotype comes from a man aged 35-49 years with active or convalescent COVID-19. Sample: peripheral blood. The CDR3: CASSQEVPAWEQYF. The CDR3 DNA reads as TGCGCCAGCAGCCAAGAGGTCCCCGCGTGGGAGCAGTACTTC.